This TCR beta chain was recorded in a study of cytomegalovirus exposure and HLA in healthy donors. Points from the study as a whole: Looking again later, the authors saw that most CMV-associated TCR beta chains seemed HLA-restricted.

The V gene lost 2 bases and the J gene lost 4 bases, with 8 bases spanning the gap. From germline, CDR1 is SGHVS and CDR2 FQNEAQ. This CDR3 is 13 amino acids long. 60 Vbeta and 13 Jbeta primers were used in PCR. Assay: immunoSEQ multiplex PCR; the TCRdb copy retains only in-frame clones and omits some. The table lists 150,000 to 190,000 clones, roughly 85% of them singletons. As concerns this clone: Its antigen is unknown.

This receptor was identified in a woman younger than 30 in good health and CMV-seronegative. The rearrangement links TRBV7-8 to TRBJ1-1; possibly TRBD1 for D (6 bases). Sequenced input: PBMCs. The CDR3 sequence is CASSLSGATEAFF. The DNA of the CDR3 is TGTGCCAGCAGCTTATCAGGGGCCACTGAAGCTTTCTTT.